The entry below describes one T cell receptor (beta chain). This clone's antigen is unknown. No much larger clonotype is one base removed from it; base qualities were not supplied. The sample is drawn from a study of T cell repertoires in chronic hepatitis B (dated by TCRdb to between 2018 and 2021). Library preparation was by the immunoSEQ multiplex PCR assay. TCRdb provides this immuneACCESS table in a form limited to in-frame rearrangements. Some clones are lacking; in checked studies, under half of them reflect an unresolved V gene, and why the rest are absent is not known. This sample lists roughly 420 clones; approximately 78% were detected once. The ten largest clones capture less than 45% of the sample. V is pruned by 5 bases and J by 7 bases, leaving 8 bases of the junction without a gene match. CDR1 and CDR2 (LNHDA, SQIVND) derive from the germline V gene (reference sequence). Inclusive of the bounding cysteine and phenylalanine, the CDR3 is 14 residues long. Just CDR3 DNA is preserved here, 42 bases in frame from base 1.

Sample: total CD8+ T cells from PBMCs. The rearrangement combines TRBV19 with TRBJ1-2, and 9 bases in between align with TRBD1. The clonotype was recovered from a human donor with chronic hepatitis B virus infection. The CDR3 amino acid sequence is: CASSVGTGIGGYTF. The nucleotide sequence reads TGTGCCAGTAGTGTAGGGACAGGGATCGGTGGCTACACCTTC.